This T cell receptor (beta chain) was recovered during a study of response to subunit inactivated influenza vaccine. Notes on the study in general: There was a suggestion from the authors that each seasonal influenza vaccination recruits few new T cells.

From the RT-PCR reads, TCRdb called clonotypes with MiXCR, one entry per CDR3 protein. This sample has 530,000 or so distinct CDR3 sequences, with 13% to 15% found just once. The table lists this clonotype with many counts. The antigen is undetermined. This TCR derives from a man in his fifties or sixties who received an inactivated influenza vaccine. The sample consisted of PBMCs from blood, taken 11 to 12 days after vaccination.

The CDR3 DNA reads as TGTGCCAGCAGTTTCGTCTCCTATAATTCACCCCTCCACTTT. It translates to CASSFVSYNSPLHF. V usage is TRBV6-2 or TRBV6-3 and J usage is TRBJ1-6; D gene unclear. The CDR3 length is 14 residues. The V gene lost 4 bases and the J gene lost 0 bases, with 4 bases spanning the gap. Germline values: CDR1 MNHEY, CDR2 SVGEGT.